This TCR beta chain derives from a study of technical replicates of blood from a few donors (dated by TCRdb to the late 2010s). Libraries were built with the immunoSEQ multiplex PCR assay. TCRdb took this table from immuneACCESS and kept in-frame rearrangements with V and J called. Such tables lack part of the clones; where checked against another copy, unresolved V genes explain under half of the gap, and the rest is unexplained. For this sample the table gives around 80,000 clones, of which about 98% were detected only once. The top ten clones comprise around 0.15% of the sample. For this clone: Its antigen target is currently unknown. Base-call qualities are not available, and no considerably larger clone is one nucleotide away.

CDR1 and CDR2 (SGHTA, FQGNSA) derive from the germline V gene. Its CDR3 holds 15 amino acids, cysteine through phenylalanine. The read is trimmed to its CDR3 DNA, 45 bases read in frame from base 1. V and J lose 11 bases and 5 bases, and a span of 25 bases separates them. The TCR sequence derives from a human donor in good health. Sequencing was carried out using T cells isolated from PBMCs. Recombination joined TRBV7-2 with TRBJ2-7; 6 matching bases give a weak D call of TRBD2. The CDR3 protein sequence reads: CAAWRDSGSANEQYF. The DNA sequence is given as TGTGCCGCCTGGCGGGATTCTGGGAGCGCGAACGAGCAGTACTTC.